This T cell receptor (beta chain) was recovered during a study of shared clonotypes between healthy human individuals. The study drew its donors from healthy HIV-negative adults without recent acute infections or vaccinations. Replicate PCRs from sorted subsets contained around 200 ng DNA, which is roughly 30,000 T cell genomes. Measured with immunoSEQ multiplex PCR; TCRdb has only the in-frame clones, and not every one. The sample holds millions of clones, approximately 93% seen once. V lost 5 bases, J lost 5 bases, and 5 bases stayed unmatched. The V gene's germline CDR1 is SEHNR and CDR2 FQNEAQ (reference sequence). This CDR3 contains 15 residues.

Input material: naive CD4+ T cells from PBMCs. Specified subset: CD45RA+ positively selected. The origin of this receptor is a man aged 18 to 30 in good health. Some clones in this sample may be carry-over from other donors' samples. This chain links TRBV7-9 with TRBJ2-1; 11 nucleotides match TRBD2. Here the CDR3 reads CASSPRGLADNEQFF. The CDR3 nucleotides are TGTGCCAGCAGCCCGCGGGGACTAGCGGACAATGAGCAGTTCTTC.